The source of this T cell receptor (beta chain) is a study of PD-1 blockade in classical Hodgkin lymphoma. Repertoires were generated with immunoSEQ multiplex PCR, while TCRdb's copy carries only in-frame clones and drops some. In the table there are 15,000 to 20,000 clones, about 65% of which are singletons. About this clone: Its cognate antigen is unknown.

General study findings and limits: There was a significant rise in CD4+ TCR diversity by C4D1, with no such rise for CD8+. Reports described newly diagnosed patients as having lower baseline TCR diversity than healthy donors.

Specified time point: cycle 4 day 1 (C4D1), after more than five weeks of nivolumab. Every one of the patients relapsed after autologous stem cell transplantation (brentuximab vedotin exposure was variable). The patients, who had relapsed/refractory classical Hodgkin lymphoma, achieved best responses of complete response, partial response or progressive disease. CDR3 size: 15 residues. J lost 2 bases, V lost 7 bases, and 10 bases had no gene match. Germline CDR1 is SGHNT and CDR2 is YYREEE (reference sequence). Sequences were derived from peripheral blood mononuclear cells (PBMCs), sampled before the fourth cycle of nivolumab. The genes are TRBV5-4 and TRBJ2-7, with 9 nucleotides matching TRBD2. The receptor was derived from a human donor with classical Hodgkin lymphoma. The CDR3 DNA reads TGTGCCAGCGGACTGCGGGAGGGCCCGACCTACGAGCAGTACTTC. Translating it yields CASGLREGPTYEQYF.